The clone carrying this T cell receptor beta chain was recorded at least ten times. CDR3 length equals 14 residues. Germline CDR1 is MGHDK and CDR2 is SYGVNS. V lost 2 bases and J 1 base, leaving 8 bases between the germline ends. For unsorted PBMC, 250 to 350 ng DNA per replicate equaled tens of thousands of T cell genomes. Profiling relied on immunoSEQ multiplex PCR, and the TCRdb table lists in-frame clones only, not all of them. Found here are about half a million clones, roughly 85% of them singletons; the top ten hold about 12%. This record comes from a study of shared clonotypes between healthy human individuals. Donors were Caucasian adults residing in Nashville, Tennessee, USA.

This sequence originates from a woman aged 40 to 55 in good health. Some clones in this sample may be carry-over from other donors' samples. The source material was PBMCs. The V gene is TRBV25-1, the J gene TRBJ1-1; D unresolved. CDR3 in DNA: TGTGCCAGCAGTGAAGGAAAAGCGAACACTGAAGCTTTCTTT. Residues: CASSEGKANTEAFF.